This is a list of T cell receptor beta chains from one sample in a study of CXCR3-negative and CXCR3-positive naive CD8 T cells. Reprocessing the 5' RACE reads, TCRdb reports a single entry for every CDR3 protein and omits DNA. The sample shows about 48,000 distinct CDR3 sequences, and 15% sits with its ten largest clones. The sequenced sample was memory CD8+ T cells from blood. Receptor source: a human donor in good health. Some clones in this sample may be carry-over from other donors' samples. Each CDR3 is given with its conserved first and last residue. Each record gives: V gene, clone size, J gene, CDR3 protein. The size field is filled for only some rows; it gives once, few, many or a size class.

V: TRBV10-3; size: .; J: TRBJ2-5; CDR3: CAISEGRIKETQYF
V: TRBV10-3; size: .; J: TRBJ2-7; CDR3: CAISEPRERVLPSEQYF
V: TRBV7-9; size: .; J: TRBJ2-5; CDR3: CASSSGPSQETQYF
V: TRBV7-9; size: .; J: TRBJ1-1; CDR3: CASSPPALRGATEAFF
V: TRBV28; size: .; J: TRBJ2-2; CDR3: CAVGMGTGKLFF
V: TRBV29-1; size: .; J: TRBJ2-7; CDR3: CSVRQGALYEQYF
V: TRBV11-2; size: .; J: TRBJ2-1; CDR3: CASSFGTGMDYQFF
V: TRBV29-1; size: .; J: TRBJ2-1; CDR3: CSLRQGGYEQFF
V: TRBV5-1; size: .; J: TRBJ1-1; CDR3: CASSGTSGGGTEAFF
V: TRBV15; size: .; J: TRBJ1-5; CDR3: CATSTPTGSKQPQHF
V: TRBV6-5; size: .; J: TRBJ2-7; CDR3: CASSYSWDLYEQYF
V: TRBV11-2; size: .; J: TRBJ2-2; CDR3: CASSLFGPNTGELFF
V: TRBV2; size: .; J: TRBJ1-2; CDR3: CASSGQEGYTF
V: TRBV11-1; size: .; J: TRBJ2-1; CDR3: CASSSASGTTYNEQFF
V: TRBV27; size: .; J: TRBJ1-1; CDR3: CASIGLRGGGTEAFF
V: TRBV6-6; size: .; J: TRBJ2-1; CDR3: CASSYAYRNGGGNEQFF
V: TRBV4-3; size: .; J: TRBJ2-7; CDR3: CASSQDGVTALDEQYF
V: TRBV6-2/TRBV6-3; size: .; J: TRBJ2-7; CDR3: CASSSPRDRYSYEQYF
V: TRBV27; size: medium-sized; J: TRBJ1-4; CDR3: CASSFFQGDNEKLFF
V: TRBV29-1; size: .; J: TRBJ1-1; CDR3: CSVESQKGAFF
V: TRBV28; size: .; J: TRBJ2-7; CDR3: CASSLSLGYEQYF
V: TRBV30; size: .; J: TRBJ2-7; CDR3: CAWSPAAVGGSEQYF
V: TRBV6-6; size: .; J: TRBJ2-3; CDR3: CASSDDGGSAGTQYF
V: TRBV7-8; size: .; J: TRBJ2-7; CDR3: CASSVRDLSSYEQYF
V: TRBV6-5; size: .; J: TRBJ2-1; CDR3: CASSLFRGSGNEQFF
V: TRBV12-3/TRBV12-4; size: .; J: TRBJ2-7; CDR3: CASSADPAYEQYF
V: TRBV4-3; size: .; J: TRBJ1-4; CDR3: CASSHGTATNEKLFF
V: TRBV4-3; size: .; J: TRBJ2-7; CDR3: CASSQDRGYEQYF
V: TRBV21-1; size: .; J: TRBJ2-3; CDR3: CASSNESGSQYF
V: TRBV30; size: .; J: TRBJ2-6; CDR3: CAWSVIGRGGAGANVLTF
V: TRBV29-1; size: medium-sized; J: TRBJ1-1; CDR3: CSVVLGMNTEAFF
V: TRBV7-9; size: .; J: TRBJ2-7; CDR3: CASRDPVGDEQYF
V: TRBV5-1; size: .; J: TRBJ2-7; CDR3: CASSLGDSSYEQYF
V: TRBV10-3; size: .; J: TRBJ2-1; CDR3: CAISSTGGEAGNEQFF
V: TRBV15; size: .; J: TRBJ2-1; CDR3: CATSGGRFTNEQFF
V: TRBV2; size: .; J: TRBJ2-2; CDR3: CASTREGNTGELFF
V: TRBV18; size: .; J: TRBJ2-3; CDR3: CASSPPQGSGRTDTQYF
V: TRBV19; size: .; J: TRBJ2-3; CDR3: CASSPPQATDTQYF
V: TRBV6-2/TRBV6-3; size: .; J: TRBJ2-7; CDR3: CASSVSGGSAEQYF
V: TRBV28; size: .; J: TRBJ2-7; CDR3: CASSLAAAYEQYF